One T cell receptor (beta chain) is described in this entry. The sample originates from a study of shared clonotypes between healthy human individuals. Genomic DNA from each subset was divided evenly over several immunoSEQ plates. The authors' processing: Because ImmunoSEQ provided only junction sequences with no quality scores, the filtering differed. Data came from immunoSEQ multiplex PCR; TCRdb stores just in-frame clones and leaves some out. V, J and clone size reflect that table, while D and trimming were determined from the DNA. The sample holds approximately 710,000 clones; 80% to 95% are singletons and the top ten take 34%. Germline loops: CDR1 MDHEN, CDR2 SYDVKM. V was trimmed by 3 bases and J by 6 bases, leaving 18 bases between them. The CDR3 spans 15 residues.

Sequencing was done on a sample of memory CD8+ T cells from PBMCs. The subset denotes: CD45RO+ cells pooled with CCR7-negative TemRA cells. The receptor was isolated from a man younger than 35 in good health. Some clones in this sample may be carry-over from other donors' samples. The chain joins TRBV28 to TRBJ2-7; D is unresolved. CDR3 nucleotide sequence: TGTGCCAGCAGTTTCCCCGGGCCCTTAGGGTTCGAGCAGTACTTC. This codes for CASSFPGPLGFEQYF.